This T cell receptor (beta chain) came from a study of T cell responses to AZD1222 COVID-19 vaccine. Trimming left V 3 bases short and J 6 bases short, with 15 bases between. This CDR3 spans 14 amino acids. Looked up from germline, CDR1 is MNHNS and CDR2 is SASEGT. Here immunoSEQ multiplex PCR was the method, and the copy in TCRdb shows in-frame clones only, minus some. The sample has around 100,000 clones; about nine tenths are singletons. Sequences were derived from peripheral blood, sampled on day 0 of AZD1222 vaccination. The clonotype was recovered from an adult in good health. The chain recombines TRBV6-1 with TRBJ2-7, with TRBD1 as a possible D gene (6 bases). This CDR3 reads CASSDNVDSSEQYF. In DNA, the CDR3 is TGTGCCAGCAGTGACAACGTGGACAGTAGCGAGCAGTACTTC.